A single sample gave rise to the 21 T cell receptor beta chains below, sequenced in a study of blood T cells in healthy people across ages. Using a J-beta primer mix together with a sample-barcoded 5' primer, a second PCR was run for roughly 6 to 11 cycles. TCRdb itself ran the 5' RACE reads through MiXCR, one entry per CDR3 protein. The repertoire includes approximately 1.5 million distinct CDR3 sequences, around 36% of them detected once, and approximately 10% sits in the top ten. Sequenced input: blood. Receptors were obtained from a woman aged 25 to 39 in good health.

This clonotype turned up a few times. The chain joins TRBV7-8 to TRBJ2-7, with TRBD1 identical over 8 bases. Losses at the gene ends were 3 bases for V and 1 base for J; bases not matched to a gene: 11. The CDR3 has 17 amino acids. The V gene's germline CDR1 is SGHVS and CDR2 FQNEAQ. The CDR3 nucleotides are TGTGCCAGCAGCTTTGGTGTCGACAGGGGTTCTTCCTACGAGCAGTACTTC. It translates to CASSFGVDRGSSYEQYF.

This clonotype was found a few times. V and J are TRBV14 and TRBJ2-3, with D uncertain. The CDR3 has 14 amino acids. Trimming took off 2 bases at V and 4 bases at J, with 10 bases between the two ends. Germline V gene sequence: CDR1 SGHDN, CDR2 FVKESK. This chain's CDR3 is CASSQRRSADTQYF. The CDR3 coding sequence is TGTGCCAGCAGCCAACGCCGCTCGGCAGATACGCAGTATTTT.

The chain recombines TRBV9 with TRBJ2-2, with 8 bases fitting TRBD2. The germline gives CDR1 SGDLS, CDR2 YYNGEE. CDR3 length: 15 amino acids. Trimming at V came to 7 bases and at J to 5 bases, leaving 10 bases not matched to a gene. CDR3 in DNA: TGTGCCAGCGCCCGGGGGGGAATTAGGACCGGGGAGCTGTTTTTT. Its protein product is CASARGGIRTGELFF.

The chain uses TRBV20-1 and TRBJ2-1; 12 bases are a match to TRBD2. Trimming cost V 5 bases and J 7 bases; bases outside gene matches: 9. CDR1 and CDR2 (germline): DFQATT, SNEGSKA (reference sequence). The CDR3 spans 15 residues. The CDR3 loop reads CSAYKTSGGINEQFF. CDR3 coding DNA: TGCAGTGCTTATAAAACTAGCGGGGGGATAAATGAGCAGTTCTTC.

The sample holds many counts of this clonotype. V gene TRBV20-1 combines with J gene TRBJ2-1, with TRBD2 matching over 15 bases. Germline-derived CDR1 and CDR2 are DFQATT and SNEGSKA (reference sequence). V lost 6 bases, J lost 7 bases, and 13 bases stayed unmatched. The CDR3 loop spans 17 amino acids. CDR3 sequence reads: CSAPNHRTSGRENEQFF. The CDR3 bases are TGCAGTGCGCCAAACCATAGGACTAGCGGGAGGGAGAATGAGCAGTTCTTC.

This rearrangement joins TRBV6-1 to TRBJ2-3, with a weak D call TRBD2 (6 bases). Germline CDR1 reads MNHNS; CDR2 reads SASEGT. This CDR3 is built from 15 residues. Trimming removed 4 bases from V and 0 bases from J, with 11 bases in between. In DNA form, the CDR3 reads TGTGCCAGCAGTGGGGGGACTTTTAGCACAGATACGCAGTATTTT. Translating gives CASSGGTFSTDTQYF.

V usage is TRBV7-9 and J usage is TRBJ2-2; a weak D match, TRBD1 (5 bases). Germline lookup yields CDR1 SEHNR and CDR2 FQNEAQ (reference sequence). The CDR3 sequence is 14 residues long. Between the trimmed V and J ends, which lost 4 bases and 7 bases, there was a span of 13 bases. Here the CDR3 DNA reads TGTGCCAGCAGCTCTCAGGGTAATGGCGGGGAGCTGTTTTTT. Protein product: CASSSQGNGGELFF.

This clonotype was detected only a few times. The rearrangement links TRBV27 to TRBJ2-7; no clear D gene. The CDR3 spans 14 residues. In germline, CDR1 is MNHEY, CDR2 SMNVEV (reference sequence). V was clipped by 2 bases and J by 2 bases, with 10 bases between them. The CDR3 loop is CASSLKTDAYEQYF. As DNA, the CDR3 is TGTGCCAGCAGTTTAAAGACGGACGCCTACGAGCAGTACTTC.

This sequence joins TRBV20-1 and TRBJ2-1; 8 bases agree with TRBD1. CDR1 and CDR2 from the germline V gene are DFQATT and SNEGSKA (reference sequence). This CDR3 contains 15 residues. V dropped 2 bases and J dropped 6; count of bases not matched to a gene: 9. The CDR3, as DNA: TGCAGTGCTAGATCTTATTGGACAGGGAGCAATGAGCAGTTCTTC. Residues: CSARSYWTGSNEQFF.

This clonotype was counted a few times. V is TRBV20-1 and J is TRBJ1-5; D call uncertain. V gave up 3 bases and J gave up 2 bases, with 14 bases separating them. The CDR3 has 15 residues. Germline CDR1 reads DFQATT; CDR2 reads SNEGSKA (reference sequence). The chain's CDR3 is CSASPVEAGNQPQHF. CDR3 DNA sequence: TGCAGTGCTAGCCCCGTGGAGGCGGGCAATCAGCCCCAGCATTTT.

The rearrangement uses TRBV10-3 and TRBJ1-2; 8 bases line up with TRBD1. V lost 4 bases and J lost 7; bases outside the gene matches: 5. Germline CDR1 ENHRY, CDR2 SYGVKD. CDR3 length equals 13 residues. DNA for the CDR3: TGTGCCATCAGTGTGACAGGGGACTGTGGCTACACCTTC. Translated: CAISVTGDCGYTF.

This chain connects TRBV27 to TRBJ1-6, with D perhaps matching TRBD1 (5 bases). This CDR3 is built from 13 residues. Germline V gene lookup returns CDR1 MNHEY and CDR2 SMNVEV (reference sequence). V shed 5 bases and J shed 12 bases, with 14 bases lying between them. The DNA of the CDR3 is TGTGCCAGCAGTCCACCTCTGGGGGGACCCCTCCACTTT. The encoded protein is CASSPPLGGPLHF.

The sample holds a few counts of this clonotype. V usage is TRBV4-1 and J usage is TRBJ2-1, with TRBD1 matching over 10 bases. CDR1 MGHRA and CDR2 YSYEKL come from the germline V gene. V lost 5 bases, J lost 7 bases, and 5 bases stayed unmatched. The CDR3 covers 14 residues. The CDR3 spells CASSYPGQGNEQFF. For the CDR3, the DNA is TGCGCCAGCAGCTACCCGGGACAGGGGAATGAGCAGTTCTTC.

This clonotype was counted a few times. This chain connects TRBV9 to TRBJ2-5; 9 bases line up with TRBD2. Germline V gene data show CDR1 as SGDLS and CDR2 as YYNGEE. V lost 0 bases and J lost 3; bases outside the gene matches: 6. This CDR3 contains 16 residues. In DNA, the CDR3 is TGTGCCAGCAGCGTAGCTGCGGGGGGGACTAAAGAGACCCAGTACTTC. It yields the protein CASSVAAGGTKETQYF.

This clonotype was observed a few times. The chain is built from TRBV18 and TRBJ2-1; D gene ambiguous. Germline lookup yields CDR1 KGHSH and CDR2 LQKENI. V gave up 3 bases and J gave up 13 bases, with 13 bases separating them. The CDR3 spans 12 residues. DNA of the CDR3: TGTGCCAGCTCACCTAGTTTATCAGTACAGTTCTTC. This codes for CASSPSLSVQFF.

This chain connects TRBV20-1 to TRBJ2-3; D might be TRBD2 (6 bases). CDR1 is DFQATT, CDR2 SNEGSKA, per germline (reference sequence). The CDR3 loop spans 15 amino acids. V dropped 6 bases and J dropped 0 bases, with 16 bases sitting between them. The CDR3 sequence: CSATLGGSSTDTQYF. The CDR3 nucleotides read TGCAGTGCCACTCTCGGGGGATCTAGCACAGATACGCAGTATTTT.

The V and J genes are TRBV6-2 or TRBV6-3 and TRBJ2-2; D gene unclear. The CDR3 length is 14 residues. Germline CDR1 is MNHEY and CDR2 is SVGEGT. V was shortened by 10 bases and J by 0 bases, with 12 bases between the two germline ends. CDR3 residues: CATLTPTNTGELFF. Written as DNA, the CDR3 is TGTGCCACCCTGACACCTACGAACACCGGGGAGCTGTTTTTT.

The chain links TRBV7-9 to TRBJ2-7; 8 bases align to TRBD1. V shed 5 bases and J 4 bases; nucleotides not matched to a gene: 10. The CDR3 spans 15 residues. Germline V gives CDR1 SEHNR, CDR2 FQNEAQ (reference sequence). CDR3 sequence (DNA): TGTGCCAGCAGCGGCAGACAGGGGAAGGGGTACGAGCAGTACTTC. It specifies CASSGRQGKGYEQYF.

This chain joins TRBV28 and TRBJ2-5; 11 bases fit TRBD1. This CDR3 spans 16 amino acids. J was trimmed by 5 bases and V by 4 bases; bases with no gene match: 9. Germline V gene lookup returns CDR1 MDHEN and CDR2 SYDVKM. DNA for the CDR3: TGTGCCAGCAGTTCGACGGACAGGGGGCGCCGGGAGACCCAGTACTTC. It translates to CASSSTDRGRRETQYF. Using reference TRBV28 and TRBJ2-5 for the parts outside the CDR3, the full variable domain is DVKVTQSSRYLVKRTGEKVFLECVQDMDHENMFWYRQDPGLGLRLIYFSYDVKMKEKGDIPEGYSVSREKKERFSLILESASTNQTSMYLCASSSTDRGRRETQYFGPGTRLLVL.

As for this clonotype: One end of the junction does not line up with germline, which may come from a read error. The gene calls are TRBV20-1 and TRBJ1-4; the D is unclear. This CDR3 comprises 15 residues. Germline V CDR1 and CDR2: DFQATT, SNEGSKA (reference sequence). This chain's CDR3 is CSASLPAATNEKRFF. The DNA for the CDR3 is TGCAGTGCTAGCCTCCCGGCTGCAACTAATGAAAAACGGTTTTTT.

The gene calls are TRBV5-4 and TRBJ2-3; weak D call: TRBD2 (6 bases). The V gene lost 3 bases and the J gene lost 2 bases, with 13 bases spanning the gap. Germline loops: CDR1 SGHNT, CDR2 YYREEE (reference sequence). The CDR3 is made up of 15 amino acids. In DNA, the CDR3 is TGTGCCAGCAGCTCCCGGGACTTTCCCACAGATACGCAGTATTTT. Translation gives CASSSRDFPTDTQYF.